A selection of T cell receptor beta chains follows, all from one sample in a study of blood T cell repertoires in COVID-19. Measured with immunoSEQ multiplex PCR; TCRdb has only the in-frame clones, and not every one. Of around 370,000 clones in the sample, nearly 90% were seen once. Sequencing was performed on peripheral blood. All receptors come from a young man with active or convalescent COVID-19. Each CDR3 is given with its conserved first and last residue. Each record gives: clone size, D gene, J gene, V gene, CDR3 protein, CDR3 DNA. D genes are given only for firm matches. Clone size is given for some rows only: seen once, a few or many times, or a class if the clone is expanded.

clone size: NA; D gene: TRBD1; J gene: TRBJ1-6; V gene: TRBV10-2; CDR3 protein: CASTGQGNSPLHF; CDR3 DNA: TGCGCCAGCACCGGACAGGGTAATTCACCCCTCCACTTT
clone size: NA; D gene: TRBD1; J gene: TRBJ2-1; V gene: TRBV13; CDR3 protein: CASRGTGEVSEQFF; CDR3 DNA: TGTGCCAGCAGGGGGACAGGGGAAGTCAGTGAGCAGTTCTTC
clone size: NA; D gene: NA; J gene: TRBJ1-6; V gene: TRBV28; CDR3 protein: CACTRDLNSPLHF; CDR3 DNA: TGTGCCTGCACCAGGGATCTTAATTCACCCCTCCACTTT
clone size: NA; D gene: NA; J gene: TRBJ2-2; V gene: TRBV7-9; CDR3 protein: CASSLGRSGVTGELFF; CDR3 DNA: TGTGCCAGCAGCTTAGGGAGGTCAGGCGTAACCGGGGAGCTGTTTTTT
clone size: NA; D gene: NA; J gene: TRBJ1-2; V gene: TRBV19; CDR3 protein: CASSMRGRGYGYTF; CDR3 DNA: TGTGCCAGTAGTATGCGGGGACGAGGCTATGGCTACACCTTC
clone size: NA; D gene: NA; J gene: TRBJ2-7; V gene: TRBV7-9; CDR3 protein: CASSLVRVPYEQYF; CDR3 DNA: TGTGCCAGCAGCTTAGTCAGGGTTCCCTACGAGCAGTACTTC
clone size: NA; D gene: NA; J gene: TRBJ2-1; V gene: TRBV27; CDR3 protein: CASRRAGGNEQFF; CDR3 DNA: TGTGCCAGCAGAAGAGCGGGTGGGAATGAGCAGTTCTTC
clone size: NA; D gene: NA; J gene: TRBJ1-1; V gene: TRBV5-6; CDR3 protein: CASSLGGGKDTEAFF; CDR3 DNA: TGTGCCAGCAGCTTGGGGGGAGGTAAGGACACTGAAGCTTTCTTT
clone size: NA; D gene: TRBD1; J gene: TRBJ1-4; V gene: TRBV28; CDR3 protein: CASSEQGARSEKLFF; CDR3 DNA: TGTGCCAGCAGTGAACAGGGGGCGCGTAGTGAAAAACTGTTTTTT
clone size: NA; D gene: TRBD1; J gene: TRBJ1-3; V gene: TRBV5-5; CDR3 protein: CASSLDRGDTIYF; CDR3 DNA: TGTGCCAGCAGCCTGGACAGGGGTGACACCATATATTTT
clone size: NA; D gene: NA; J gene: TRBJ2-1; V gene: TRBV21-1; CDR3 protein: CASSKRPGLAGGFSYNEQFF; CDR3 DNA: TGTGCCAGCAGCAAGCGACCGGGACTAGCGGGAGGGTTCTCCTACAATGAGCAGTTCTTC
clone size: NA; D gene: NA; J gene: TRBJ1-2; V gene: TRBV18; CDR3 protein: CASSDTREIGYGYTF; CDR3 DNA: TGTGCCAGCTCCGACACCCGGGAGATAGGCTATGGCTACACCTTC
clone size: NA; D gene: TRBD1; J gene: TRBJ1-6; V gene: TRBV7-2; CDR3 protein: CASSLISTGGLSPLHF; CDR3 DNA: TGTGCCAGCAGCTTGATCTCTACAGGGGGCCTGTCACCCCTCCACTTT
clone size: NA; D gene: NA; J gene: TRBJ1-5; V gene: TRBV5-6; CDR3 protein: CASSGGLSNQPQHF; CDR3 DNA: TGTGCCAGCAGCGGAGGATTAAGCAATCAGCCCCAGCATTTT
clone size: NA; D gene: TRBD1; J gene: TRBJ2-7; V gene: TRBV7-2; CDR3 protein: CASSPSTGTADEQYF; CDR3 DNA: TGTGCCAGCAGCCCAAGCACCGGGACAGCTGACGAGCAGTACTTC
clone size: NA; D gene: TRBD1; J gene: TRBJ1-4; V gene: TRBV5-1; CDR3 protein: CASSTMTGTNEKLFF; CDR3 DNA: TGCGCCAGCAGCACTATGACAGGGACTAATGAAAAACTGTTTTTT
clone size: NA; D gene: NA; J gene: TRBJ1-2; V gene: TRBV9; CDR3 protein: CASSVGAAPGYTF; CDR3 DNA: TGTGCCAGCAGCGTAGGAGCCGCCCCGGGCTACACCTTC
clone size: NA; D gene: NA; J gene: TRBJ1-2; V gene: TRBV19; CDR3 protein: CASSATVNYGYTF; CDR3 DNA: TGTGCCAGTAGTGCGACAGTTAACTATGGCTACACCTTC
clone size: once; D gene: NA; J gene: TRBJ2-7; V gene: TRBV6-6; CDR3 protein: CASSYSAGIDEQYF; CDR3 DNA: TGTGCCAGCAGTTACTCGGCAGGTATCGACGAGCAGTACTTC
clone size: NA; D gene: TRBD1; J gene: TRBJ1-4; V gene: TRBV7-7; CDR3 protein: CASSQGNRGGEKLFF; CDR3 DNA: TGTGCTAGCAGCCAAGGGAACAGGGGCGGAGAAAAACTGTTTTTT
clone size: NA; D gene: NA; J gene: TRBJ1-5; V gene: TRBV2; CDR3 protein: CASSPKGINQPQHF; CDR3 DNA: TGTGCCAGCAGTCCCAAGGGGATCAATCAGCCCCAGCATTTT
clone size: once; D gene: TRBD2; J gene: TRBJ2-3; V gene: TRBV6-2/TRBV6-3; CDR3 protein: CASSYNPRVRLAGGDTQYF; CDR3 DNA: TGTGCCAGCAGTTACAACCCCCGGGTACGACTAGCGGGAGGGGATACGCAGTATTTT
clone size: NA; D gene: NA; J gene: TRBJ1-3; V gene: TRBV14; CDR3 protein: CASSQGTSSGNTIYF; CDR3 DNA: TGTGCCAGCAGCCAAGGGACAAGCTCTGGAAACACCATATATTTT
clone size: NA; D gene: TRBD2; J gene: TRBJ2-3; V gene: TRBV24-1; CDR3 protein: CATSTGTSPHTQYF; CDR3 DNA: TGTGCCACCAGTACCGGGACTAGCCCGCATACGCAGTATTTT
clone size: NA; D gene: NA; J gene: TRBJ1-2; V gene: TRBV3-1/TRBV3-2; CDR3 protein: CASSQGRERAYGYTF; CDR3 DNA: TGTGCCAGCAGCCAAGGGAGGGAGAGAGCATATGGCTACACCTTC
clone size: NA; D gene: NA; J gene: TRBJ2-7; V gene: TRBV20-1; CDR3 protein: CSASSGRGVDEQYF; CDR3 DNA: TGCAGTGCTAGTTCGGGCAGGGGAGTCGACGAGCAGTACTTC
clone size: NA; D gene: TRBD2; J gene: TRBJ2-1; V gene: TRBV9; CDR3 protein: CASSVGGTSNEQFF; CDR3 DNA: TGTGCCAGCAGCGTAGGAGGGACTAGCAATGAGCAGTTCTTC
clone size: NA; D gene: NA; J gene: TRBJ2-4; V gene: TRBV19; CDR3 protein: CASSGGGLAKNIQYF; CDR3 DNA: TGTGCCAGTAGTGGTGGCGGGCTAGCCAAAAACATTCAGTACTTC
clone size: NA; D gene: NA; J gene: TRBJ2-2; V gene: TRBV9; CDR3 protein: CASSTLRDKNTGELFF; CDR3 DNA: TGTGCCAGCAGCACTCTCCGGGACAAGAACACCGGGGAGCTGTTTTTT
clone size: NA; D gene: TRBD2; J gene: TRBJ2-5; V gene: TRBV5-1; CDR3 protein: CASSLSGGRGETQYF; CDR3 DNA: TGCGCCAGCAGCCTTAGCGGGGGTCGGGGAGAGACCCAGTACTTC
clone size: NA; D gene: NA; J gene: TRBJ2-7; V gene: TRBV14; CDR3 protein: CASSFVLSSYEQYF; CDR3 DNA: TGTGCCAGCAGCTTCGTACTGAGCTCCTACGAGCAGTACTTC
clone size: NA; D gene: NA; J gene: TRBJ1-6; V gene: TRBV28; CDR3 protein: CASSLTGVYNSPLHF; CDR3 DNA: TGTGCCAGCAGCCTGACAGGAGTCTATAATTCACCCCTCCACTTT
clone size: NA; D gene: NA; J gene: TRBJ2-1; V gene: TRBV7-9; CDR3 protein: CASSGQVYNEQFF; CDR3 DNA: TGTGCCAGCAGCGGGCAGGTTTACAATGAGCAGTTCTTC